A single sample is the source of the 27 T cell receptor beta chains below, sequenced in a study of shared clonotypes between healthy human individuals. Assay used: immunoSEQ multiplex PCR; TCRdb lists only in-frame clones, some missing. Altogether a few hundred thousand clones are present, around 87% being singletons, with the ten largest covering around 15%. The sequencing input was memory CD8+ T cells sorted from blood. Subset specified: CD45RO+ cells pooled with CCR7-negative TemRA cells. The receptors derive from a man aged 18 to 30 in good health.

This rearrangement joins TRBV4-1 to TRBJ1-1, with D unresolved. Germline V gene sequence: CDR1 MGHRA, CDR2 YSYEKL. Deletions cut 1 base from V and 7 bases from J, with 4 bases between. The length of the CDR3 is 11 residues. DNA of the CDR3: TGCGCCAGCAGCCAAGGCGATGAAGCTTTCTTT. Translating gives CASSQGDEAFF.

This clone occurred once. At one end the junction does not follow the germline gene, possibly because of a read error. V and J are TRBV7-7 and TRBJ2-3; 8 nucleotides match TRBD1. CDR1 is SSHAT, CDR2 FNYEAQ, per germline (reference sequence). CDR3 size: 16 residues. The CDR3 DNA reads TGTGCTAGCAGCTTCGGGACAGGACGGGGAACAGATACGCAGTATTTT. Its translation is CASSFGTGRGTDTQYF. The full variable domain, completed using reference TRBV7-7 and TRBJ2-3, is GAGVSQSPRYKVTKRGQDVTLRCDPISSHATLYWYQQALGQGPEFLTYFNYEAQPDKSGLPSDRFSAERPEGSISTLTIQRTEQRDSAMYRCASSFGTGRGTDTQYFGPGTRLTVL.

This clone was counted only a few times. CDR3 DNA sequence: TGTGCCAGCAGTGGGTCGGGGGGTACTGAAGCTTTCTTT. This gives the protein CASSGSGGTEAFF. V is TRBV6-5 and J is TRBJ1-1; the D gene is possibly TRBD1 (5 bases). The V gene lost 5 bases and the J gene lost 5 bases, with 12 bases spanning the gap. The CDR3 sequence is 13 residues long. CDR1 MNHEY and CDR2 SVGAGI come from the germline V gene.

This clone was recorded a few times. The rearrangement links TRBV19 to TRBJ1-5; D not resolved. V dropped 7 bases and J dropped 0 bases, with 22 bases sitting between them. CDR1 LNHDA and CDR2 SQIVND come from the germline V gene (reference sequence). The CDR3 loop spans 18 amino acids. DNA for the CDR3: TGTGCCAGTACCGAAGTAGCGCCAGACCTCGATAGCAATCAGCCCCAGCATTTT. Protein: CASTEVAPDLDSNQPQHF.

The rearrangement joins TRBV13 to TRBJ2-3, with 8 bases lining up with TRBD1. Trimming at V came to 5 bases and at J to 1 base, leaving 2 bases not matched to a gene. The CDR3 extends over 14 amino acids. Looked up from germline, CDR1 is PRHDT and CDR2 is FYEKMQ (reference sequence). CDR3 DNA: TGTGCCAGCAGCATGGACAGGGGCACAGATACGCAGTATTTT. This sequence encodes CASSMDRGTDTQYF. The full variable domain, in which reference TRBV13 and TRBJ2-3 provide the parts outside the CDR3, is AAGVIQSPRHLIKEKRETATLKCYPIPRHDTVYWYQQGPGQDPQFLISFYEKMQSDKGSIPDRFSAQQFSDYHSELNMSSLELGDSALYFCASSMDRGTDTQYFGPGTRLTVL.

The chain combines TRBV7-6 with TRBJ2-5; TRBD1 or TRBD2 may be the D gene (5 bases each). Deletions cut 3 bases from V and 5 bases from J, with 16 bases between. CDR1 and CDR2 (germline): SGHVS, FNYEAQ. The CDR3 runs 15 residues. The CDR3 is CASSFLTGHRETQYF. The CDR3 DNA follows: TGTGCCAGCAGCTTTCTAACGGGGCACCGGGAGACCCAGTACTTC.

This sequence joins TRBV10-3 and TRBJ2-5, with TRBD2 matching 11 bases. Per germline, CDR1 ENHRY and CDR2 SYGVKD. The CDR3 runs 14 residues. V was pared by 8 bases and J by 4 bases, with 6 bases of the junction left unmatched. CDR3 bases: TGTGCCATCTCTAGCGGGGGGCCGGGAGAGACCCAGTACTTC. Protein product: CAISSGGPGETQYF.

The J gene is TRBJ1-1, the V gene TRBV27; D possibly corresponds to TRBD1 (6 bases). This CDR3 comprises 14 residues. Trimming removed 1 base at V and 2 bases at J, with 8 bases between. Germline values: CDR1 MNHEY, CDR2 SMNVEV (reference sequence). CDR3 protein: CASSLWGANTEAFF. Here the CDR3 DNA reads TGTGCCAGCAGTTTATGGGGGGCCAACACTGAAGCTTTCTTT.

The rearrangement links TRBV15 to TRBJ2-3; 8 bases are a match to TRBD1. The V gene end was trimmed by 9 bases and the J gene end by 2 bases; junction bases not matched to a gene: 4. Germline CDR1 and CDR2: LNHNV and YYDKDF (reference sequence). There are 13 residues in the CDR3. CDR3 protein: CATRTGNTDTQYF. In nucleotides, the CDR3 is TGTGCCACACGGACAGGGAACACAGATACGCAGTATTTT.

The CDR3 nucleotides read TGTGCCAGCAGCGCGAAAGTCGACAGGGACAGAATCTACAATGAGCAGTTCTTC. Translating gives CASSAKVDRDRIYNEQFF. J is TRBJ2-1 and V is TRBV9; 7 bases match TRBD1. Trimming at V came to 3 bases and at J to 3 bases, leaving 15 bases not matched to a gene. This CDR3 has 18 amino acids. The germline gives CDR1 SGDLS, CDR2 YYNGEE.

The rearrangement joins TRBV2 to TRBJ2-3; D perhaps matches TRBD2 (6 bases). CDR1 SNHLY and CDR2 FYNNEI come from the germline V gene. Trimming stripped 6 bases from V and 2 bases from J, with 12 bases between. The CDR3 is made up of 14 amino acids. CDR3 coding DNA: TGTGCCAGCAGACCGGGACTGTCCACAGATACGCAGTATTTT. Protein product: CASRPGLSTDTQYF.

V is TRBV5-5 and J is TRBJ2-5, with D tentatively TRBD2 (6 bases). Germline loops: CDR1 SGHKS, CDR2 YYEKEE (reference sequence). The V end lost 2 bases, the J end lost 3 bases, and 20 bases lay between the germline ends. The CDR3 spans 17 residues. The CDR3 DNA follows: TGTGCCAGCAGCTTAGATGCGGGACTTAGAGGGAAAGAGACCCAGTACTTC. This translates into CASSLDAGLRGKETQYF.

This clone has only a few counts. Other DNA sequences in the same sample also yield this CDR3. This CDR3 is CASSYRGQGYEQYF. CDR3 DNA: TGTGCCAGCAGCTACCGGGGACAGGGCTACGAGCAGTACTTC. The V and J genes are TRBV9 and TRBJ2-7; 9 nucleotides line up with TRBD1. Germline loops: CDR1 SGDLS, CDR2 YYNGEE. V was pared by 4 bases and J by 3 bases, with 5 bases of the junction left unmatched. The CDR3 is 14 residues long.

V gene TRBV6-6 combines with J gene TRBJ1-1; D unresolved. In germline, CDR1 is MNHNY, CDR2 SVGAGI (reference sequence). The length of the CDR3 is 15 residues. With 0 bases removed from V and 1 base from J, the gap between germline ends came to 9 bases. The CDR3 here is CASSYSISENTEAFF. Written as DNA, the CDR3 is TGTGCCAGCAGTTACTCGATCAGTGAGAACACTGAAGCTTTCTTT.

Of note for this clone: This same CDR3 is encoded by further DNA sequences in the sample. V gene TRBV27 combines with J gene TRBJ2-7; D ambiguous. Germline CDR1 MNHEY, CDR2 SMNVEV (reference sequence). Trimming left V 3 bases short and J 2 bases short, with 8 bases between. The CDR3 is 13 amino acids. The CDR3 DNA reads as TGTGCCAGCAGTTTCGGGCTAGCCTACGAGCAGTACTTC. This gives the protein CASSFGLAYEQYF.

This chain's CDR3 is CAWTPGGEQYF. CDR3 nucleotide sequence: TGTGCCTGGACCCCAGGGGGCGAGCAGTACTTC. The chain links TRBV30 to TRBJ2-7; 7 bases are shared with TRBD1. Germline-derived CDR1 and CDR2 are GTSNPN and SVGIG (reference sequence). Trimming cost V 4 bases and J 6 bases; bases outside gene matches: 3. This CDR3 comprises 11 residues.

The chain has TRBV6-1 and TRBJ1-5; no reliable D call. The V end was cut by 0 bases, the J end by 8 bases, with 14 bases between. The CDR3 totals 15 residues. Germline lookup yields CDR1 MNHNS and CDR2 SASEGT. In DNA form, the CDR3 reads TGTGCCAGCAGTGAAGCGCTTGAGGGTTGGGAGCCCCAGCATTTT. Protein: CASSEALEGWEPQHF.

The rearrangement links TRBV5-6 to TRBJ2-1; TRBD2 is a possible D gene (5 bases). Trimming removed 5 bases at V and 7 bases at J, with 10 bases between. Germline lookup yields CDR1 SGHDT and CDR2 YYEEEE. The CDR3 contains 12 residues. The CDR3 region is CASRSSGNEQFF. The CDR3 coding sequence is TGTGCCAGCAGATCCTCGGGGAATGAGCAGTTCTTC.

The chain employs TRBV4-1 and TRBJ2-7; 11 bases match TRBD2. J gave up 2 bases and V 1 base, and 10 bases lay outside the gene matches. Germline assignment: CDR1 MGHRA and CDR2 YSYEKL. This CDR3 has 18 residues. The chain's CDR3 is CASSQVMGGLAAAYEQYF. The CDR3 DNA reads TGCGCCAGCAGCCAAGTAATGGGGGGACTAGCGGCCGCCTACGAGCAGTACTTC.

A single count supports this clone. This chain joins TRBV7-9 and TRBJ2-7, with 7 bases aligning to TRBD1. The CDR3 totals 15 residues. Trimming cost V 2 bases and J 0 bases; bases outside gene matches: 4. From germline, CDR1 is SEHNR and CDR2 FQNEAQ (reference sequence). CDR3 region: CASSLRRQGSYEQYF. The CDR3 DNA reads TGTGCCAGCAGCTTACGGAGACAGGGCTCCTACGAGCAGTACTTC.

The chain couples TRBV11-2 to TRBJ2-2, with a weak D call TRBD1 (5 bases). Germline values: CDR1 SGHAT, CDR2 FQNNGV. The CDR3 covers 16 residues. V lost 0 bases and J 3 bases, leaving 11 bases between the germline ends. The DNA of the CDR3 is TGTGCCAGCAGCTTAGATGGCAGGGCCTACACCGGGGAGCTGTTTTTT. Translated, it gives CASSLDGRAYTGELFF. Together with reference TRBV11-2 and TRBJ2-2, the CDR3 gives the full variable domain: EAGVAQSPRYKIIEKRQSVAFWCNPISGHATLYWYQQILGQGPKLLIQFQNNGVVDDSQLPKDRFSAERLKGVDSTLKIQPAKLEDSAVYLCASSLDGRAYTGELFFGEGSRLTVL.

There are many counts of this clone. This CDR3 is also generated by other DNA sequences in the sample. The chain is built from TRBV27 and TRBJ2-7; 7 nucleotides match TRBD1. CDR1 is MNHEY, CDR2 SMNVEV, per germline (reference sequence). V was clipped by 5 bases and J by 1 base; unmatched bases: 2. This CDR3 spans 13 amino acids. Here the CDR3 reads CASSPGQSYEQYF. In DNA, the CDR3 is TGTGCCAGCAGTCCGGGACAGTCCTACGAGCAGTACTTC.

The chain has TRBV9 and TRBJ1-1; TRBD1 might be the D (6 bases). The CDR3 is 13 residues long. CDR1 is SGDLS and CDR2 is YYNGEE in the germline V gene. V was pared by 0 bases and J by 5 bases, with 8 bases between. CDR3 in amino acids: CASSVEGETEAFF. The CDR3 coding sequence is TGTGCCAGCAGCGTAGAGGGGGAGACTGAAGCTTTCTTT.

This chain links TRBV9 with TRBJ2-3; the match to TRBD2 covers 8 bases. The trim removed 2 bases at V and 2 bases at J, leaving 4 bases unmatched. Germline lookup yields CDR1 SGDLS and CDR2 YYNGEE. The CDR3 has 15 residues. Here the CDR3 reads CASSVGLGFTDTQYF. In nucleotides, the CDR3 is TGTGCCAGCAGCGTGGGACTAGGATTCACAGATACGCAGTATTTT.

The chain combines TRBV27 with TRBJ1-1; D gene unclear. Deletions cut 0 bases from V and 1 base from J, with 6 bases between. The CDR3 extends over 14 amino acids. Germline V lookup: CDR1 MNHEY, CDR2 SMNVEV (reference sequence). Here the CDR3 DNA reads TGTGCCAGCAGTTTATCTGTCTGGAACACTGAAGCTTTCTTT. It translates to CASSLSVWNTEAFF.

This clone appeared a few times. This chain uses TRBV11-2 with TRBJ1-1; perhaps TRBD1 as D (5 bases). V lost 6 bases and J 1 base, leaving 9 bases between the germline ends. This CDR3 is built from 13 residues. Germline V CDR1 and CDR2: SGHAT, FQNNGV. The CDR3 is CASRVTGNTEAFF. The CDR3 coding sequence is TGTGCCAGCAGGGTAACAGGGAACACTGAAGCTTTCTTT.

The rearrangement links TRBV7-9 to TRBJ2-5; D remains unclear. Germline CDR1 is SEHNR and CDR2 is FQNEAQ (reference sequence). Deletions cut 5 bases from V and 3 bases from J, with 16 bases between. This CDR3 has 15 amino acids. CDR3 bases: TGTGCCAGCAGCCTAAGGACCAACGTCGAAGAGACCCAGTACTTC. It is translated as CASSLRTNVEETQYF.